These T cell receptor beta chains were read from a single sample in a study of graft-versus-host responses after intestinal transplantation. Their recognized antigens are unknown. TCRdb keeps only in-frame clones here, not all; method: immunoSEQ multiplex PCR. Of about 85,000 clones listed, approximately 82% are singletons. The starting material was unstimulated CD4+ T cells sorted from spleen or lymph node cells, obtained before intestinal transplant. Every receptor here comes from a human donor who received an intestinal transplant. The CDR3 runs from the conserved cysteine through the conserved F or W. The order of the fields is V gene, J gene, clone size, D gene, CDR3 protein, CDR3 DNA. D genes are given only for firm matches. The listing skips clone size in some rows; elsewhere it reads once, few, many or a size class.

TRBV28	TRBJ2-5	-	-	CASSVGVRETQYF	TGTGCCAGCAGCGTCGGGGTCCGGGAGACCCAGTACTTC
TRBV28	TRBJ2-6	-	TRBD1	CASSSGQGASSGANVLTF	TGTGCCAGCAGTTCGGGACAGGGGGCTAGCTCTGGGGCCAACGTCCTGACTTTC
TRBV19	TRBJ2-7	-	TRBD2	CASSTRGGSGGREQYF	TGTGCCAGTAGTACTCGCGGGGGTAGCGGGGGACGGGAGCAGTACTTC
TRBV19	TRBJ1-5	-	TRBD1	CASSIMGDRPHSNQPQHF	TGTGCCAGTAGTATAATGGGGGACAGACCCCATAGCAATCAGCCCCAGCATTTT
TRBV9	TRBJ1-2	-	TRBD1	CASSVDRGSGYTF	TGTGCCAGCAGCGTAGACAGGGGGTCTGGCTACACCTTC
TRBV5-1	TRBJ2-1	-	TRBD2	CASNWASGGWEQFF	TGCGCCAGCAATTGGGCTAGCGGGGGCTGGGAGCAGTTCTTC
TRBV7-8	TRBJ2-5	-	-	CASSPVLGDWDF	TGTGCCAGCAGCCCTGTTTTGGGGGACTGGGACTTC
TRBV7-9	TRBJ2-3	-	-	CAIGSGRGTDTQYF	TGTGCCATCGGGAGTGGGAGAGGCACAGATACGCAGTATTTT
TRBV18	TRBJ2-1	-	-	CASSPPTYNEQFF	TGTGCCAGCTCACCACCCACCTACAATGAGCAGTTCTTC
TRBV18	TRBJ2-1	once	TRBD2	CASSPGLAFPSSYNEQFF	TGTGCCAGCTCACCGGGACTAGCGTTCCCCAGCTCCTACAATGAGCAGTTCTTC
TRBV9	TRBJ1-3	-	-	CASSVDGAGNTIYF	TGTGCCAGCAGCGTTGACGGGGCTGGAAACACCATATATTTT
TRBV10-2	TRBJ2-4	-	-	CASSLPSGWPAYKNIQYF	TGCGCCAGCAGCCTCCCCTCGGGTTGGCCGGCGTACAAAAACATTCAGTACTTC
TRBV4-2	TRBJ2-5	-	-	CASSYTGSQETQYF	TGTGCCAGCAGCTACACAGGGTCCCAAGAGACCCAGTACTTC
TRBV25-1	TRBJ1-6	-	TRBD1	CASRDRGSPLHF	TGTGCCAGCCGGGACAGGGGATCACCCCTCCACTTT
TRBV2	TRBJ2-5	-	TRBD2	CASSEGLAGGHGETQYF	TGTGCCAGCAGTGAAGGGCTAGCGGGAGGGCATGGGGAGACCCAGTACTTC
TRBV5-6	TRBJ1-5	-	-	CASSFQGLPQHF	TGTGCCAGCAGCTTCCAGGGTCTGCCCCAGCATTTT
TRBV9	TRBJ2-2	-	-	CASSVSTSGEEGTGELFF	TGTGCCAGCAGCGTATCTACTTCAGGGGAAGAAGGCACCGGGGAGCTGTTTTTT
TRBV16	TRBJ2-1	once	TRBD2	CASLGVESGNWNEQFF	TGTGCCAGCTTGGGGGTGGAAAGCGGGAACTGGAATGAGCAGTTCTTC
TRBV7-2	TRBJ2-1	-	-	CASSLAGGPYNEQFF	TGTGCCAGCAGCTTAGCGGGGGGACCATACAATGAGCAGTTCTTC
TRBV19	TRBJ2-2	-	TRBD2	CASSRVLAGATNTGELFF	TGTGCCAGTAGTAGGGTTCTAGCGGGAGCCACCAACACCGGGGAGCTGTTTTTT
TRBV5-1	TRBJ1-3	once	TRBD1	CASSLVTGTGNTIYF	TGCGCCAGCAGCTTGGTGACAGGGACTGGAAACACCATATATTTT
TRBV6-5	TRBJ2-7	-	-	CASSQGQTYEQYF	TGTGCCAGCAGTCAAGGACAGACTTACGAGCAGTACTTC
TRBV5-1	TRBJ2-3	once	TRBD1	CASSSGQGADTQYF	TGCGCCAGCAGCTCGGGTCAGGGGGCAGATACGCAGTATTTT
TRBV6-6	TRBJ2-5	-	TRBD1	CASSSPRGPETQYF	TGTGCCAGCAGTTCGCCCAGGGGGCCAGAGACCCAGTACTTC
TRBV6-6	TRBJ2-1	-	-	CASAGSSNYNEQFF	TGTGCCAGTGCCGGGTCTTCCAACTACAATGAGCAGTTCTTC
TRBV6-5	TRBJ1-5	-	TRBD1	CASSYSGTGRQPQHF	TGTGCCAGCAGTTACTCGGGGACAGGGCGCCAGCCCCAGCATTTT